Below are 8 T cell receptor beta chains sequenced from a single sample in a study of cytotoxic CD8 clonotypes in ibrutinib-treated CLL. TCRdb keeps only in-frame clones here, not all; method: immunoSEQ multiplex PCR. Found here are 45,000 to 55,000 clones, 45% to 55% of them singletons; the top ten hold approximately 30%. Sample: PBMCs, taken after 12 months of ibrutinib treatment. Source of these receptors: a human donor with chronic lymphocytic leukemia.

This chain connects TRBV18 to TRBJ2-3, with D perhaps TRBD2 (6 bases). This CDR3 region has 15 residues. Deletions cut 0 bases from V and 0 bases from J, with 7 bases between. The germline gives CDR1 KGHSH, CDR2 LQKENI. CDR3 in amino acids: CASSPPGLSTDTQYF. The CDR3 DNA is TGTGCCAGCTCACCACCGGGACTTAGCACAGATACGCAGTATTTT. The full variable domain, in which reference TRBV18 and TRBJ2-3 provide the parts outside the CDR3, is NAGVMQNPRHLVRRRGQEARLRCSPMKGHSHVYWYRQLPEEGLKFMVYLQKENIIDESGMPKERFSAEFPKEGPSILRIQQVVRGDSAAYFCASSPPGLSTDTQYFGPGTRLTVL.

The chain recombines TRBV15 with TRBJ2-7; D is perhaps TRBD1 or TRBD2 (5 bases each). V gave up 2 bases and J gave up 0 bases, with 8 bases separating them. Germline V gives CDR1 LNHNV, CDR2 YYDKDF (reference sequence). The CDR3 has 14 amino acids. The CDR3 loop is CATSRRDGSYEQYF. CDR3 sequence (DNA): TGTGCCACCAGCAGACGGGACGGCTCCTACGAGCAGTACTTC. Based on the CDR3 plus reference TRBV15 and TRBJ2-7, the full variable domain is DAMVIQNPRYQVTQFGKPVTLSCSQTLNHNVMYWYQQKSSQAPKLLFHYYDKDFNNEADTPDNFQSRRPNTSFCFLDIRSPGLGDTAMYLCATSRRDGSYEQYFGPGTRLTVT.

The rearrangement joins TRBV27 to TRBJ2-5; D is possibly TRBD2 (5 bases). Trimming removed 6 bases from V and 5 bases from J, with 7 bases in between. Germline loops: CDR1 MNHEY, CDR2 SMNVEV (reference sequence). The CDR3 length is 11 residues. The CDR3 is CASRGGETQYF. The CDR3 DNA reads as TGTGCCAGCAGAGGCGGGGAGACCCAGTACTTC.

This clone was picked up a small number of times. The rearrangement links TRBV27 to TRBJ2-1; D gene ambiguous. Germline loops: CDR1 MNHEY, CDR2 SMNVEV (reference sequence). There are 12 residues in the CDR3. V lost 7 bases and J 4 bases, leaving 8 bases between the germline ends. DNA for the CDR3: TGTGCCAGCAATGGCCTTTACAATGAGCAGTTCTTC. Translation gives CASNGLYNEQFF.

The V gene is TRBV21-1, the J gene TRBJ2-7; the DNA was not used to check the table's D call, TRBD1. TRBV21-1 counts as a pseudogene. This CDR3 comprises 13 residues. The CDR3 nucleotides are TGTGCCAGCAGCGACCGGGACAGCTACGAGCAGTACTTC. It encodes CASSDRDSYEQYF.

The chain recombines TRBV11-2 with TRBJ1-5; D gene unclear. This CDR3 contains 15 residues. Germline CDR1 is SGHAT and CDR2 is FQNNGV. V dropped 5 bases and J dropped 4 bases, with 15 bases sitting between them. The CDR3 sequence is CASSHSDFANQPQHF. The DNA for the CDR3 is TGTGCCAGCAGCCATTCGGACTTCGCAAATCAGCCCCAGCATTTT. Drawing the rest from reference TRBV11-2 and TRBJ1-5, the complete variable domain is EAGVAQSPRYKIIEKRQSVAFWCNPISGHATLYWYQQILGQGPKLLIQFQNNGVVDDSQLPKDRFSAERLKGVDSTLKIQPAKLEDSAVYLCASSHSDFANQPQHFGDGTRLSIL.

The chain combines TRBV6-1 with TRBJ1-1, with D possibly being TRBD1 (5 bases). In germline, CDR1 is MNHNS, CDR2 SASEGT. V lost 2 bases and J 3 bases, leaving 7 bases between the germline ends. The CDR3 length is 13 residues. For the CDR3, the DNA is TGTGCCAGCAGTGAACAGACAGACACTGAAGCTTTCTTT. Protein product: CASSEQTDTEAFF.

The rearrangement uses TRBV27 and TRBJ1-6; TRBD1 is a possible D gene (6 bases). The V end was cut by 5 bases, the J end by 7 bases, with 18 bases between. CDR3 size: 16 residues. Germline V CDR1 and CDR2: MNHEY, SMNVEV (reference sequence). CDR3 in DNA: TGTGCCAGCAGTCAACACAGGGTTGTGGGGAATTCACCCCTCCACTTT. Residues: CASSQHRVVGNSPLHF.